A selection of T cell receptor beta chains follows, all from one sample in a study of T cell repertoires in cytomegalovirus infection. TCRdb processed the reads anew with MiXCR; each CDR3 protein has one entry. The table has more than 650,000 distinct CDR3 sequences, 35% seen once. The sample consisted of PBMCs. These receptors all stem from a human donor in good health (CMV status not recorded). Some clones in this sample may be carry-over from other donors' samples. The CDR3 runs from the conserved cysteine through the conserved F or W. D genes are given only for firm matches. Size values are once, few and many counts, or a class for expanded clones, and some rows have none.

clone_size: -; j_call: TRBJ2-1; d_call: TRBD1; v_call: TRBV7-6; cdr3_nt: TGTGCCAGCAGCCTGCGGACAGGGAGGTACAATGAGCAGTTCTTC; cdr3_aa: CASSLRTGRYNEQFF
clone_size: few; j_call: TRBJ1-1; d_call: -; v_call: TRBV6-5; cdr3_nt: TGTGCCAGCAGTTACAGGAGGGACACTGAAGCTTTCTTT; cdr3_aa: CASSYRRDTEAFF
clone_size: few; j_call: TRBJ1-1; d_call: TRBD1; v_call: TRBV29-1; cdr3_nt: TGCAGCGTTGGAAGGGGGCGCGGCGACACTGAAGCTTTCTTT; cdr3_aa: CSVGRGRGDTEAFF
clone_size: -; j_call: TRBJ2-2; d_call: TRBD1; v_call: TRBV29-1; cdr3_nt: TGCAGCGTTGACCGACGGACAGGGGGCATCGGGGAGCTGTTTTTT; cdr3_aa: CSVDRRTGGIGELFF
clone_size: few; j_call: TRBJ1-1; d_call: -; v_call: TRBV7-9; cdr3_nt: TGTGCCAGCAGCTTAAGTGAAACTGAAGCTTTCTTT; cdr3_aa: CASSLSETEAFF
clone_size: few; j_call: TRBJ1-1; d_call: -; v_call: TRBV7-8; cdr3_nt: TGTGCCAGCAGCTCCAGTACTGGGGGGGGCACTGAAGCTTTCTTT; cdr3_aa: CASSSSTGGGTEAFF
clone_size: -; j_call: TRBJ2-1; d_call: TRBD2; v_call: TRBV6-5; cdr3_nt: TGTGCCAGCACTGTACTAGCGGGAGGGCCCGGTGAGCAGTTCTTC; cdr3_aa: CASTVLAGGPGEQFF
clone_size: -; j_call: TRBJ1-1; d_call: -; v_call: TRBV28; cdr3_nt: TGTGCCAGCAGTCCCCGAGGACATATCATGAACACTGAAGCTTTCTTT; cdr3_aa: CASSPRGHIMNTEAFF
clone_size: -; j_call: TRBJ1-5; d_call: TRBD1; v_call: TRBV7-8; cdr3_nt: TGTGCCAGCAGCTTACTAGGGACAGGGAACCAGCCCCAGCATTTT; cdr3_aa: CASSLLGTGNQPQHF
clone_size: -; j_call: TRBJ2-7; d_call: TRBD2; v_call: TRBV28; cdr3_nt: TGTGCCAGCAACCCCGGGAGGGCCAGCGACGAGCAGTACTTC; cdr3_aa: CASNPGRASDEQYF
clone_size: few; j_call: TRBJ2-7; d_call: -; v_call: TRBV4-1; cdr3_nt: TGCGCCAGCAGCCAACTTGAGGGCTACGAGCAGTACTTC; cdr3_aa: CASSQLEGYEQYF
clone_size: -; j_call: TRBJ2-5; d_call: -; v_call: TRBV5-1; cdr3_nt: TGCGCCAGCAGCTTGGCCCCAGGGGGGGAGACCCAGTACTTC; cdr3_aa: CASSLAPGGETQYF
clone_size: -; j_call: TRBJ2-1; d_call: -; v_call: TRBV5-1; cdr3_nt: TGCGCCAGCAGTCGCGGGACAACGGGGCATGAGCAGTTCTTC; cdr3_aa: CASSRGTTGHEQFF
clone_size: few; j_call: TRBJ2-1; d_call: TRBD2; v_call: TRBV20-1; cdr3_nt: TGCAGTGAAAAGCCAATCGGCGGGAGGCACTACAATGAGCAGTTCTTC; cdr3_aa: CSEKPIGGRHYNEQFF
clone_size: -; j_call: TRBJ2-1; d_call: TRBD1; v_call: TRBV2; cdr3_nt: TGTGCCAGCAGGGACAGGGTCTACAATGAGCAGTTCTTC; cdr3_aa: CASRDRVYNEQFF
clone_size: many; j_call: TRBJ1-1; d_call: TRBD1; v_call: TRBV28; cdr3_nt: TGTGCCAGCAGTACCTGGACAGGGACGGCCAACACTGAAGCTTTCTTT; cdr3_aa: CASSTWTGTANTEAFF
clone_size: few; j_call: TRBJ1-5; d_call: -; v_call: TRBV12-3/TRBV12-4; cdr3_nt: TGTGCCAGCACCACATGGGTAGGGGGGGTAGGTGTTCAGCCCCAGCATTTT; cdr3_aa: CASTTWVGGVGVQPQHF
clone_size: -; j_call: TRBJ2-2; d_call: TRBD2; v_call: TRBV7-2; cdr3_nt: TGTGCCAGCAGCTTACGACTAGCGGGGGCAACGGGCACCGGGGAGCTGTTTTTT; cdr3_aa: CASSLRLAGATGTGELFF
clone_size: -; j_call: TRBJ2-5; d_call: -; v_call: TRBV4-1; cdr3_nt: TGCGCCAGCAGCCAAGTGGAGGGGGCGGGTGGGGAGACCCAGTACTTC; cdr3_aa: CASSQVEGAGGETQYF
clone_size: few; j_call: TRBJ1-4; d_call: -; v_call: TRBV12-3/TRBV12-4; cdr3_nt: TGTGCCAGCACCGCCCAGGGGCTTAATGAAAAACTGTTTTTT; cdr3_aa: CASTAQGLNEKLFF
clone_size: many; j_call: TRBJ1-1; d_call: -; v_call: TRBV5-6; cdr3_nt: TGTGCCAGCAGCTTGTCCGGGGCCTTGATGAACACTGAAGCTTTCTTT; cdr3_aa: CASSLSGALMNTEAFF
clone_size: few; j_call: TRBJ2-4; d_call: TRBD1; v_call: TRBV29-1; cdr3_nt: TGCAGCGTTGCTTGGGACAGGGGGGCAAACATTCAGTACTTC; cdr3_aa: CSVAWDRGANIQYF
clone_size: -; j_call: TRBJ1-1; d_call: -; v_call: TRBV4-2; cdr3_nt: TGTGCCAGCAGCACCCGGGACTCCGTTATCCCGGCTTTCTTT; cdr3_aa: CASSTRDSVIPAFF
clone_size: few; j_call: TRBJ2-3; d_call: TRBD2; v_call: TRBV28; cdr3_nt: TGTGCCAGCAATTCACAGCGGGAGGGGTTCACAGATACGCAGTATTTT; cdr3_aa: CASNSQREGFTDTQYF
clone_size: -; j_call: TRBJ1-3; d_call: -; v_call: TRBV11-2; cdr3_nt: TGTGCCAGCACCCCCGGAGGCGGGGAGAGCGACACCATATATTTT; cdr3_aa: CASTPGGGESDTIYF
clone_size: few; j_call: TRBJ1-1; d_call: -; v_call: TRBV10-3; cdr3_nt: TGTGCCATCCGCGACTCAACGGGTACTGAAGCTTTCTTT; cdr3_aa: CAIRDSTGTEAFF
clone_size: -; j_call: TRBJ2-2; d_call: -; v_call: TRBV4-2; cdr3_nt: TGTGCCAGCAGCCCTTTGGTTCAGGGTAACACCGGGGAGCTGTTTTTT; cdr3_aa: CASSPLVQGNTGELFF
clone_size: few; j_call: TRBJ1-1; d_call: TRBD1; v_call: TRBV2; cdr3_nt: TGTGCCAGCAGTGTGGCCCAAGACAGGGGGCTGTCTGAAGCTTTCTTT; cdr3_aa: CASSVAQDRGLSEAFF
clone_size: -; j_call: TRBJ2-7; d_call: -; v_call: TRBV6-5; cdr3_nt: TGTGCCAGCAGAACCCCAGGAATCAACGAGCAGTACTTC; cdr3_aa: CASRTPGINEQYF
clone_size: -; j_call: TRBJ1-2; d_call: -; v_call: TRBV28; cdr3_nt: TGTGCCAGCAGTTTACGGTCTACCACTGGCTATGGCTACACCTTC; cdr3_aa: CASSLRSTTGYGYTF
clone_size: few; j_call: TRBJ1-3; d_call: -; v_call: TRBV4-2; cdr3_nt: TGTGCCAGCAGCCAAGGCGTAAACACCATATATTTT; cdr3_aa: CASSQGVNTIYF
clone_size: many; j_call: TRBJ2-3; d_call: -; v_call: TRBV25-1; cdr3_nt: TGTGCCAGCAGTGAAAAGCCCCACAGTACAGATACGCAGTATTTT; cdr3_aa: CASSEKPHSTDTQYF
clone_size: few; j_call: TRBJ1-1; d_call: -; v_call: TRBV24-1; cdr3_nt: TGTGCCACCAGTGATCCTAACTCGTGGACAGCTTTCTTT; cdr3_aa: CATSDPNSWTAFF
clone_size: -; j_call: TRBJ1-5; d_call: TRBD1; v_call: TRBV28; cdr3_nt: TGTGCCAGCCAACAGGGGCATAGCAATCAGCCCCAGCATTTT; cdr3_aa: CASQQGHSNQPQHF
clone_size: -; j_call: TRBJ2-5; d_call: TRBD1; v_call: TRBV20-1; cdr3_nt: TGCAGTGCTAGCCCCCCGGGACAGCAAGAGACCCAGTACTTC; cdr3_aa: CSASPPGQQETQYF
clone_size: -; j_call: TRBJ1-3; d_call: -; v_call: TRBV4-2; cdr3_nt: TGTGCCAGCAGCCAAGGTACTGCGAGCTCTGGAAACACCATATATTTT; cdr3_aa: CASSQGTASSGNTIYF
clone_size: -; j_call: TRBJ2-4; d_call: TRBD2; v_call: TRBV6-6; cdr3_nt: TGTGCCAGCAGTCCGATTGGGGCGGCGGGAGTCGCGGGGCTCGGCAAAAACATTCAGTACTTC; cdr3_aa: CASSPIGAAGVAGLGKNIQYF
clone_size: -; j_call: TRBJ2-1; d_call: -; v_call: TRBV5-6; cdr3_nt: TGTGCCAGCAGCTTAGGAGCCCTACGAGCTACCAATGAGCAGTTCTTC; cdr3_aa: CASSLGALRATNEQFF
clone_size: -; j_call: TRBJ1-5; d_call: -; v_call: TRBV5-4; cdr3_nt: TGTGCCAGCAGCTGGGGGGGGGCTCTTGGCAATCAGCCCCAGCATTTT; cdr3_aa: CASSWGGALGNQPQHF
clone_size: many; j_call: TRBJ1-2; d_call: TRBD1; v_call: TRBV7-2; cdr3_nt: TGTGCCAGCAGCCCCAGACAGGGGGTACTTGGCTACACCTTC; cdr3_aa: CASSPRQGVLGYTF